Sequencing of this T cell receptor (beta chain) was carried out in a study of blood T cell repertoires in COVID-19. TCRdb's copy holds only in-frame clones and misses some; the assay was immunoSEQ multiplex PCR. The top ten clones hold 10% to 15% of a sample with around 440,000 clones, approximately 88% of them seen once. This CDR3 has 15 residues. V shed 5 bases and J shed 4 bases, with 18 bases lying between them. Germline V CDR1 and CDR2: SGHAT, FQNNGV. Sample: peripheral blood. The rearrangement links TRBV11-2 to TRBJ2-7; D is possibly TRBD2 (6 bases). The source of this sequence is a woman aged 45-60 years with COVID-19, enrolled during active disease. CDR3 sequence: CASSPGGYTTYEQYF. The CDR3 nucleotides are TGTGCCAGCAGCCCTGGGGGGTATACGACGTACGAGCAGTACTTC. The full variable domain, with the rest looked up from reference TRBV11-2 and TRBJ2-7, is EAGVAQSPRYKIIEKRQSVAFWCNPISGHATLYWYQQILGQGPKLLIQFQNNGVVDDSQLPKDRFSAERLKGVDSTLKIQPAKLEDSAVYLCASSPGGYTTYEQYFGPGTRLTVT.